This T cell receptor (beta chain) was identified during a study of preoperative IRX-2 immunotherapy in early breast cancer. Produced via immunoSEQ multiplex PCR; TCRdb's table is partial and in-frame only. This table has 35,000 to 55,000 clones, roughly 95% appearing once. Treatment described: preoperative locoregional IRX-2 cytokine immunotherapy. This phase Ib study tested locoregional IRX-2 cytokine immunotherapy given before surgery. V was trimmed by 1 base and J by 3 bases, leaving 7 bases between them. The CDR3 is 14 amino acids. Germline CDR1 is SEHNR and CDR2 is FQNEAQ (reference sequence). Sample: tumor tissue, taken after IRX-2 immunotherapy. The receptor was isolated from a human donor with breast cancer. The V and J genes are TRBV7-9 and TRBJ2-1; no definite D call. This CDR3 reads CASSLGTVYNEQFF. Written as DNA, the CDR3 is TGTGCCAGCAGCTTAGGGACGGTCTACAATGAGCAGTTCTTC.